This T cell receptor beta chain was captured by sequencing in a study of PD-L1 blockade in urothelial cancer. Study-level information: It was at 3 weeks (second dose) and 6 weeks after treatment start that blood was analyzed.

Comments on this clone: Its antigen is not identified.

Findings of the study overall: Below-median blood TCR clonality before treatment forecast better survival.

The germline V and J ends were trimmed by 4 bases and 7 bases, with 14 bases remaining between them. The CDR3 consists of 13 residues. TCRdb's table, derived via immunoSEQ multiplex PCR, lists solely in-frame clones and lacks some. The sample shows about 17,000 clones, 87% of them seen only once. The clonotype was recovered from a man aged 45-60 years with urothelial cancer. The chain recombines TRBV23-1 with TRBJ2-7; no definite D call. TRBV23-1 is assigned to the ORF class and has an uncertain function. The sequencing used PBMCs, collected around atezolizumab (anti-PD-L1) treatment. The CDR3 here is CASSPTDGTEQYF. The CDR3 bases are TGCGCCAGCAGTCCTACAGACGGCACGGAGCAGTACTTC.